This T cell receptor (beta chain) was identified in a study of T cell repertoires in cytomegalovirus infection. Study-wide findings and caveats: Carriage of CMV together with the relevant HLA was identifiable through cumulative public TCR beta family frequency.

V was shortened by 5 bases and J by 0 bases, with 14 bases between the two germline ends. Germline V gene sequence: CDR1 SGHNT, CDR2 YENEEA. The CDR3 extends over 16 amino acids. One entry per CDR3 protein results from TCRdb running MiXCR on the reads. The sample has roughly 600,000 distinct CDR3 sequences, 20% to 25% seen once. As for this clonotype: Its target is unknown.

Sequenced input: CD8+ T cells from PBMCs. The chain joins TRBV11-3 to TRBJ2-1; D is perhaps TRBD1 (5 bases). The clonotype comes from a human donor in good health (CMV status not recorded). Some clones in this sample may be carry-over from other donors' samples. The CDR3 sequence: CASSLYRQSSYNEQFF. CDR3 bases: TGTGCCAGCAGCCTATACCGACAGAGCTCCTACAATGAGCAGTTCTTC.